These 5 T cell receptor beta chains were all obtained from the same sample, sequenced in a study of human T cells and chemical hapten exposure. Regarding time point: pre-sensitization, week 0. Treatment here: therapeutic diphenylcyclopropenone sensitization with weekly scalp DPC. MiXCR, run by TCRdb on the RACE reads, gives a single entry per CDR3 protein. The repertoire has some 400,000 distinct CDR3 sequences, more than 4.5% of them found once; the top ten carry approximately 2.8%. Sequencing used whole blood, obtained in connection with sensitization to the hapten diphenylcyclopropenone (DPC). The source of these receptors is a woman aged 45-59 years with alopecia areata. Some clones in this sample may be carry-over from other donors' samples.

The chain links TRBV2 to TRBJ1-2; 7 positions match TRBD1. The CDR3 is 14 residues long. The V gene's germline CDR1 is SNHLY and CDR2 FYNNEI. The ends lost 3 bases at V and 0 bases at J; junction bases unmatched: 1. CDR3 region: CASSEDRTNYGYTF. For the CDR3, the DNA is TGTGCCAGCAGTGAGGACAGGACTAACTATGGCTACACCTTC.

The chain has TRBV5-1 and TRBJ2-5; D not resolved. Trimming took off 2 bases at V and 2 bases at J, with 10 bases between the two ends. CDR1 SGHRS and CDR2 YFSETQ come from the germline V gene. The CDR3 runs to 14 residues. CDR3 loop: CASSLRAPQETQYF. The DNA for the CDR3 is TGCGCCAGCAGCTTAAGGGCCCCGCAAGAGACCCAGTACTTC.

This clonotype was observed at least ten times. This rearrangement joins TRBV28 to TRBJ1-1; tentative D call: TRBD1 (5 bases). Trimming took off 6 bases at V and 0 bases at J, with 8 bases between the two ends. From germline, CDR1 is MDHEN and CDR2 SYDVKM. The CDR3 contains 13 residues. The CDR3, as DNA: TGTGCCAGCAGGGGGGGGTTGAACACTGAAGCTTTCTTT. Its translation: CASRGGLNTEAFF.

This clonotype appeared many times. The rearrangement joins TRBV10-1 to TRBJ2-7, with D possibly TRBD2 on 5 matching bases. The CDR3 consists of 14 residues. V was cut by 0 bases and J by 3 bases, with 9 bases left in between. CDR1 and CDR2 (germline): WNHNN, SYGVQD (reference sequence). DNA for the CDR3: TGCGCCAGCAGTGAGTCTGGGAGCTACTACGAGCAGTACTTC. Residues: CASSESGSYYEQYF.

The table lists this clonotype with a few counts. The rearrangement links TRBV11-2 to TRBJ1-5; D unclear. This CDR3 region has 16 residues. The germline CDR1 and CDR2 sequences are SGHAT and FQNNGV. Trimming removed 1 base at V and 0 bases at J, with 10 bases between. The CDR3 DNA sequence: TGTGCCAGCAGCTTAGGTCCCGAATATAGCAATCAGCCCCAGCATTTT. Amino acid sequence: CASSLGPEYSNQPQHF.